The clone carrying this T cell receptor beta chain occurred many times. The data stem from a study of neurological immune-mediated disorders. Each CDR3 protein gets one entry after TCRdb re-called the 5' RACE reads with MiXCR. Of tens of thousands of distinct CDR3 sequences listed, 13% to 15% are singletons. Germline V lookup: CDR1 SGHRS, CDR2 YFSETQ. The CDR3 is 16 amino acids. After removal of 0 bases from V and 3 bases from J, the junction contained 2 bases not matched to a gene. Sequencing was carried out using PBMCs. The receptor comes from a woman aged 45-60 years in good health. This sequence joins TRBV5-1 and TRBJ2-5, with 13 bases matching TRBD2. CDR3 amino acids: CASSLAGLAGEETQYF. CDR3 DNA: TGCGCCAGCAGCTTGGCTGGACTAGCGGGAGAAGAGACCCAGTACTTC.